This T cell receptor (beta chain) appears in the sequencing data of a study of human thymus T cells. General study results and limits: Thymic and blood repertoires showed apparently biased V and J gene usage.

A note on this clone: Its antigen remains unidentified.

Only four of the eight donors provided an approximately 0.45-1 mL blood sample. The CDR3 totals 17 residues. V was pared by 1 base and J by 4 bases, with 9 bases of the junction left unmatched. The germline gives CDR1 KGHSH, CDR2 LQKENI. Assay: immunoSEQ multiplex PCR; the TCRdb copy retains only in-frame clones and omits some. In the table there are 55,000 to 70,000 clones, 90% to 95% of which are singletons. The receptor was isolated from a boy in the first two years of life with a congenital heart defect but otherwise immunologically healthy. This chain links TRBV18 with TRBJ2-1; 8 nucleotides align to TRBD1. Sequencing input: blood. The CDR3 DNA sequence: TGTGCCAGCTCACCACGTCCCGGGACAGGATCTTACAATGAGCAGTTCTTC. Residues: CASSPRPGTGSYNEQFF. Complete variable domain (other parts from reference TRBV18 and TRBJ2-1): NAGVMQNPRHLVRRRGQEARLRCSPMKGHSHVYWYRQLPEEGLKFMVYLQKENIIDESGMPKERFSAEFPKEGPSILRIQQVVRGDSAAYFCASSPRPGTGSYNEQFFGPGTRLTVL.